The clone carrying this TCR beta chain was seen repeatedly, ten times or more. Its antigen is undetermined. The CDR3 is 16 amino acids. Germline V gives CDR1 MDHEN, CDR2 SYDVKM. Between the trimmed V and J ends, which lost 5 bases and 1 base, there was a span of 15 bases. The data belong to a study of T cells in Graves' hyperthyroidism and ophthalmopathy. Not enrolled were patients with uncontrolled infection, other autoimmune disease, pregnancy or lactation. Study-wide points: Stable hyperthyroidism was told apart from ophthalmopathy by a model built on 13 V-J features.

Template material for amplifying TCR beta CDR3 regions consisted of RNA transcripts. A first-round RT-PCR of the TCR CDR3 used the HTBI primer set. MiXCR, run by TCRdb on the multiplex PCR reads, gives a single entry per CDR3 protein. The sample has fewer than 450,000 distinct CDR3 sequences; about 14% are singletons. V gene TRBV28 combines with J gene TRBJ1-5; tentatively, D is TRBD1 (6 bases). The sequenced material came from blood. The sequence was obtained from a man aged 50 to 59 with Graves' ophthalmopathy. The CDR3 region is CASSPWRGGSNQPQHF. The CDR3 DNA follows: TGTGCCAGCAGTCCCTGGAGGGGGGGCAGCAATCAGCCCCAGCATTTT.